This T cell receptor beta chain was documented in a study of blood T cell repertoires in COVID-19 (dated by TCRdb to 2020 to 2021). Background on the whole study: Samples from collaborators originated in the United States, Italy and Spain and spanned both the acute and convalescent phases of COVID-19. The repertoires were released in a freely available public database meant as a resource for research on the immune response to SARS-CoV-2. The samples were drawn from the first 160 participants of the ongoing ImmuneRACE study and from more than 1,000 subjects provided by 6 global collaborators. The dataset comprised deeply sampled blood TCRbeta repertoires from subjects exposed to, actively infected with, or recovered from COVID-19. Where available, HLA class I and class II types were taken from metadata supplied by the sample provider and were not determined by assay-based typing. Sample metadata almost always included a de-identified subject ID, COVID-19 status, age in years and sex. The prospective study material was composed of cDNA or gDNA derived from T cells, B-cell-depleted T cells, or PBMCs.

One collaborating source in Seattle enrolled patients while the patients were actively infected and followed the patients over time throughout the course of disease. Whole blood was collected in K2EDTA tubes by collaborating institutions according to the institutions' own protocols. For TCRbeta analysis, collaborators shipped samples in one of three forms: frozen whole blood, isolated PBMCs, or DNA extracted from either of those sample types. Study-wide conclusions, independent of this receptor: How much clinical and demographic metadata was included differed by source and by participant, and the metadata was provided uncurated.

Points on this clone: Its antigen target is currently unknown. Base qualities are not at hand, and no much larger clone is one base apart.

The germline V and J ends show losses of 2 bases and 1 base respectively, and no gene match explains 11 bases of the junction. Via the germline V gene, CDR1 is ENHRY and CDR2 SYGVKD. The CDR3 numbers 18 residues from cysteine through phenylalanine. Only the CDR3 DNA is retained, 54 bases long and in frame from the first base. The immunoSEQ Assay, a bias-controlled multiplex PCR, was used to amplify TCRbeta CDR3 regions from genomic DNA. Under the source paper's analysis protocol: The number of nucleated cells in each sample was estimated by amplification of reference gene primers within the assay. Sequence reads were collapsed and filtered to measure the absolute abundance of every unique TCRbeta CDR3 rearrangement. For each sample, productive Simpson clonality was calculated as the square root of Simpson's diversity index across productive rearrangements. In its TCRdb copy, this immuneACCESS table keeps in-frame sequences only and misses some clones. Where compared with another copy, unresolved V genes explain less than half of these, and the others have no known cause. V and J calls plus clone size are reproduced from that table; the DNA served to infer D and trimming. The sample has approximately 93,000 clones on record, around nine tenths of them singletons. Around 2% of the sample lies in the top ten.

Input material: peripheral blood. The chain couples TRBV10-3 to TRBJ2-1; TRBD2 lines up with 7 middle nucleotides. This clonotype was obtained from a man between 45 and 60 years old with COVID-19, enrolled during active disease. The CDR3 loop reads CAISELSSSGPSYNEQFF. DNA sequence: TGTGCCATCAGTGAGCTTTCGTCTAGCGGCCCTTCCTACAATGAGCAGTTCTTC.